This record covers a single TCR beta chain. Antigen unknown. This specimen comes from a study of T cells after yellow fever vaccination. It was through 5'RACE template switching that TCR cDNA was made, with a universal primer site and UMIs added. MiXCR was run by TCRdb on the 5' RACE reads, yielding one entry per CDR3 protein. The sample records about 320,000 distinct CDR3 sequences, around an eighth being singletons. Points from the study as a whole: Re-detected after boosting: most primary clones, 96% of CD4 and roughly 90% of CD8. Although most clonotypes did not, a small share appeared in both CD4 and CD8 compartments. Contamination of FACS-sorted repertoires by abundant clonotypes from the bulk population could occur.

Sequences were derived from CD4+ T cells sorted from PBMCs, sampled 15 days after the yellow fever booster vaccination. The receptor's source is a man between 18 and 35 years old who received the YFV17D yellow fever vaccine.

The CDR3 nucleotides read TGCAGTGCTAGCCGACAAAGGGCAGGATTGACAGATACGCAGTATTTT. Translated, it gives CSASRQRAGLTDTQYF. The gene calls are TRBV20-1 and TRBJ2-3; D is unresolved. Germline V gives CDR1 DFQATT, CDR2 SNEGSKA (reference sequence). V dropped 3 bases and J dropped 3 bases, with 19 bases sitting between them. This CDR3 has 16 residues.